This T cell receptor (beta chain) was identified during a study of T cells after yellow fever vaccination. Study results and limitations: Overall, a small share of clonotypes was seen in both CD4 and CD8 compartments.

V gave up 3 bases and J gave up 5 bases, with 14 bases separating them. The V gene's germline CDR1 is SGHTS and CDR2 YDEGEE. The CDR3 totals 14 residues. Each CDR3 protein gets one entry after TCRdb re-called the 5' RACE reads with MiXCR. The repertoire holds some 320,000 distinct CDR3 sequences, about 8.7% seen once, with roughly 18% in the top ten. This clonotype was counted a few times. What it recognizes is unknown. The TCR comes from a man between 18 and 35 years old who received the YFV17D yellow fever vaccine. The chain carries TRBV5-8 and TRBJ2-5; D may be TRBD2 (6 bases). The specimen was PBMCs, collected on the day of the first yellow fever vaccination. The CDR3 is CASSSATGRETQYF. The DNA for the CDR3 is TGTGCCAGCAGCTCCGCCACGGGGAGGGAGACCCAGTACTTC.